This entry is about one T cell receptor (beta chain). As yet, its antigen is unknown. The data stem from a study of cytomegalovirus exposure and HLA in healthy donors. Findings and caveats of the study: Later genetic work tied a missense DCLRE1C variant to beta-chain V and J trimming.

Donors had nominal health at sampling but likely had unrecorded immune exposures. 60 Vbeta and 13 Jbeta primers were used in PCR. Sequencing was performed with immunoSEQ multiplex PCR; in TCRdb, only in-frame clones are kept and a portion is missing. Here the sample spans about 92,000 clones, under 85% being singletons. The receptor's source is a man aged 50-59 years in good health and CMV-seropositive. Input material: PBMCs.

The CDR3 bases are TGTGCCAGCAGCCTGGGGACAGGGATCGACTATGGCTACACCTTC. It codes for CASSLGTGIDYGYTF. The chain combines TRBV14 with TRBJ1-2, with 9 positions matching TRBD1. Germline assignment: CDR1 SGHDN and CDR2 FVKESK. The CDR3 is made up of 15 amino acids. With 4 bases clipped from V and 3 bases from J, the junction kept 6 bases outside the gene matches.